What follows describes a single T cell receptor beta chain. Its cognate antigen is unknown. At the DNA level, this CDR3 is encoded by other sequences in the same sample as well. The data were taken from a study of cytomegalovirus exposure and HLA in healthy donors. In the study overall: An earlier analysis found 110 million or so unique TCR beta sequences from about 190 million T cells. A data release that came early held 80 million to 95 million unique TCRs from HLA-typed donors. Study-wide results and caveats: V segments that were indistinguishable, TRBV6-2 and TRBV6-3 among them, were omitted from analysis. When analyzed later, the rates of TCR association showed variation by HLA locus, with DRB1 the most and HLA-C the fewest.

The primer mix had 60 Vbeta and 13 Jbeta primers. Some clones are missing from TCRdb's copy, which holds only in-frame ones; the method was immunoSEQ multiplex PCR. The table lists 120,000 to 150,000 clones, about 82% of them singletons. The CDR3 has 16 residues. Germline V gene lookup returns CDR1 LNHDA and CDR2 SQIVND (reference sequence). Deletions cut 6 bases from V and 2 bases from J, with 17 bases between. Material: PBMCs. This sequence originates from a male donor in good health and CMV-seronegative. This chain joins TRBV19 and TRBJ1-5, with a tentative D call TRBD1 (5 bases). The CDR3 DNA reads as TGTGCCAGTAGAACCCGGGAGCTGGGGGGCAATCAGCCCCAGCATTTT. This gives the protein CASRTRELGGNQPQHF.